Listed below are T cell receptor beta chains from one sample, sequenced in a study of response to subunit inactivated influenza vaccine. TCRdb ran MiXCR on the RT-PCR reads and lists one entry per CDR3 protein. The sample shows about 570,000 distinct CDR3 sequences, roughly 12% of them seen only once. The data were also submitted as part of a second study, on T cells expressing NK-cell markers.

The sequencing used PBMCs from blood, collected on the day of vaccination. The receptor source for this set is a man in his fifties or sixties who received an inactivated influenza vaccine. The CDR3 runs from the conserved cysteine through the conserved F or W. Fields, in order: V gene, clone size, J gene, D gene, CDR3 protein, CDR3 DNA. D genes are given only for firm matches. Not all rows give a size; the values are once, few, many and, for expanded clones, a class.

v_call: TRBV6-2/TRBV6-3; clone_size: few; j_call: TRBJ1-2; d_call: -; cdr3_aa: CASSYPIYLMPAYGYTF; cdr3_nt: TGTGCCAGCAGTTACCCGATTTACCTGATGCCAGCCTATGGCTACACCTTC
v_call: TRBV28; clone_size: few; j_call: TRBJ2-7; d_call: -; cdr3_aa: CASSFLVGQYEQYF; cdr3_nt: TGTGCCAGCAGTTTCCTTGTAGGACAATACGAGCAGTACTTC
v_call: TRBV7-8; clone_size: few; j_call: TRBJ2-1; d_call: -; cdr3_aa: CASSPTSLNYNEQFF; cdr3_nt: TGTGCCAGCAGCCCAACCAGCCTTAACTACAATGAGCAGTTCTTC
v_call: TRBV12-3/TRBV12-4; clone_size: few; j_call: TRBJ2-5; d_call: -; cdr3_aa: CASSLRSQETQYF; cdr3_nt: TGTGCCAGCAGTCTGAGAAGCCAAGAGACCCAGTACTTC
v_call: TRBV18; clone_size: few; j_call: TRBJ2-5; d_call: -; cdr3_aa: CASSPSRPGGSQETQYF; cdr3_nt: TGTGCCAGCTCACCGTCACGCCCCGGAGGTTCCCAAGAGACCCAGTACTTC
v_call: TRBV5-1; clone_size: many; j_call: TRBJ2-1; d_call: -; cdr3_aa: CASSLGASQYNEQFF; cdr3_nt: TGCGCCAGCAGCTTGGGGGCTAGCCAATACAATGAGCAGTTCTTC
v_call: TRBV10-3; clone_size: -; j_call: TRBJ2-2; d_call: TRBD1; cdr3_aa: CAISRPGQGNGELFF; cdr3_nt: TGTGCCATCAGTAGACCGGGACAGGGTAACGGGGAGCTGTTTTTT
v_call: TRBV9; clone_size: few; j_call: TRBJ1-1; d_call: TRBD1; cdr3_aa: CASSVGADRVTEAFF; cdr3_nt: TGTGCCAGCAGCGTAGGAGCCGACAGGGTCACTGAAGCTTTCTTT
v_call: TRBV2; clone_size: -; j_call: TRBJ2-1; d_call: -; cdr3_aa: CASSEASSVRWLF; cdr3_nt: TGTGCCAGCAGTGAAGCATCGTCGGTCAGGTGGCTCTTC
v_call: TRBV7-9; clone_size: few; j_call: TRBJ2-7; d_call: -; cdr3_aa: CASWAGDSYEQYF; cdr3_nt: TGTGCCAGCTGGGCAGGCGATTCCTACGAGCAGTACTTC
v_call: TRBV7-2; clone_size: -; j_call: TRBJ2-3; d_call: -; cdr3_aa: CASSTRGSDTQYF; cdr3_nt: TGTGCCAGCAGCACAAGGGGTTCTGATACGCAGTATTTT
v_call: TRBV9; clone_size: few; j_call: TRBJ1-2; d_call: -; cdr3_aa: CASSVEDVASYGYTF; cdr3_nt: TGTGCCAGCAGCGTAGAGGATGTGGCGAGCTATGGCTACACCTTC
v_call: TRBV5-1; clone_size: -; j_call: TRBJ2-7; d_call: -; cdr3_aa: CASKRVYGGYEQYF; cdr3_nt: TGCGCCAGCAAACGGGTATACGGGGGCTACGAGCAGTACTTC
v_call: TRBV28; clone_size: few; j_call: TRBJ2-2; d_call: -; cdr3_aa: CASSPPGGSVGELFF; cdr3_nt: TGTGCCAGCAGTCCGCCCGGGGGCTCCGTCGGGGAGCTGTTTTTT
v_call: TRBV20-1; clone_size: -; j_call: TRBJ2-1; d_call: TRBD2; cdr3_aa: CSARAPSGAYNEQFF; cdr3_nt: TGCAGTGCTAGAGCTCCTAGCGGGGCCTACAATGAGCAGTTCTTC
v_call: TRBV11-2; clone_size: few; j_call: TRBJ2-3; d_call: TRBD2; cdr3_aa: CASSLDSFLAGGQKTDTQYF; cdr3_nt: TGTGCCAGCAGCTTAGATTCCTTCCTAGCGGGAGGCCAAAAGACAGATACGCAGTATTTT
v_call: TRBV5-5; clone_size: -; j_call: TRBJ2-1; d_call: TRBD2; cdr3_aa: CASSPLAGRGNEQFF; cdr3_nt: TGTGCCAGCAGCCCCCTAGCGGGAAGGGGCAATGAGCAGTTCTTC
v_call: TRBV7-9; clone_size: -; j_call: TRBJ2-5; d_call: -; cdr3_aa: CASSLALRGPETQYF; cdr3_nt: TGTGCCAGCAGCTTAGCCCTACGGGGGCCGGAGACCCAGTACTTC
v_call: TRBV27; clone_size: -; j_call: TRBJ2-7; d_call: -; cdr3_aa: CASTTAPGRSYEQYF; cdr3_nt: TGTGCCAGCACCACGGCACCGGGACGGAGCTACGAGCAGTACTTC
v_call: TRBV19; clone_size: few; j_call: TRBJ2-2; d_call: TRBD1; cdr3_aa: CASSTGQAAGELFF; cdr3_nt: TGTGCCAGTAGTACAGGACAGGCTGCCGGGGAGCTGTTTTTT
v_call: TRBV28; clone_size: many; j_call: TRBJ2-4; d_call: TRBD1; cdr3_aa: CASRPTGGLAKNIQYF; cdr3_nt: TGTGCCAGCAGACCAACAGGGGGACTAGCCAAAAACATTCAGTACTTC
v_call: TRBV6-1; clone_size: few; j_call: TRBJ2-1; d_call: TRBD2; cdr3_aa: CASSLGPGLESDEQFF; cdr3_nt: TGTGCCAGCAGTCTGGGTCCGGGACTAGAGTCCGATGAGCAGTTCTTC
v_call: TRBV7-6; clone_size: -; j_call: TRBJ2-3; d_call: TRBD1; cdr3_aa: CASSLETRGRPDTQYF; cdr3_nt: TGTGCCAGCAGCTTAGAGACAAGGGGGCGCCCAGATACGCAGTATTTT
v_call: TRBV27; clone_size: few; j_call: TRBJ1-2; d_call: TRBD1; cdr3_aa: CASSRDRGTGYTF; cdr3_nt: TGTGCCAGCAGTCGGGACAGGGGCACCGGCTACACCTTC
v_call: TRBV7-9; clone_size: few; j_call: TRBJ2-5; d_call: TRBD1; cdr3_aa: CASSPQGLETQYF; cdr3_nt: TGTGCCAGCAGCCCACAGGGGCTTGAGACCCAGTACTTC
v_call: TRBV11-2; clone_size: -; j_call: TRBJ1-4; d_call: -; cdr3_aa: CASSFGGLSEKLFF; cdr3_nt: TGTGCCAGCAGCTTCGGGGGCTTGTCTGAAAAACTGTTTTTT
v_call: TRBV12-3/TRBV12-4; clone_size: many; j_call: TRBJ1-4; d_call: TRBD1; cdr3_aa: CASSLDRGREKLFF; cdr3_nt: TGTGCCAGCAGCCTTGACAGGGGAAGGGAAAAACTGTTTTTT
v_call: TRBV7-9; clone_size: few; j_call: TRBJ2-7; d_call: TRBD1; cdr3_aa: CASSGTAFSYEQYF; cdr3_nt: TGTGCCAGCAGCGGGACAGCGTTTAGCTACGAGCAGTACTTC
v_call: TRBV21-1; clone_size: few; j_call: TRBJ1-1; d_call: -; cdr3_aa: CASSYYRGRGFTEAFF; cdr3_nt: TGTGCCAGCAGCTACTACAGGGGGCGCGGGTTCACTGAAGCTTTCTTT
v_call: TRBV6-1; clone_size: -; j_call: TRBJ2-6; d_call: -; cdr3_aa: CASSTISGANVLTF; cdr3_nt: TGTGCCAGCAGCACTATCTCTGGGGCCAACGTCCTGACTTTC
v_call: TRBV20-1; clone_size: few; j_call: TRBJ2-5; d_call: TRBD1; cdr3_aa: CSARLGQGTETQYF; cdr3_nt: TGCAGTGCTAGACTTGGACAGGGGACGGAGACCCAGTACTTC
v_call: TRBV23-1; clone_size: -; j_call: TRBJ2-5; d_call: TRBD1; cdr3_aa: CASSRDRIQETQYF; cdr3_nt: TGCGCCAGCAGCCGGGACAGGATTCAAGAGACCCAGTACTTC
v_call: TRBV11-1; clone_size: -; j_call: TRBJ2-1; d_call: TRBD2; cdr3_aa: CASSLGPGLADHYNEQFF; cdr3_nt: TGTGCCAGCAGCTTAGGCCCTGGACTAGCGGACCACTACAATGAGCAGTTCTTC
v_call: TRBV30; clone_size: few; j_call: TRBJ2-3; d_call: -; cdr3_aa: CAWRRGLGADTQYF; cdr3_nt: TGTGCCTGGAGGAGGGGACTGGGAGCAGATACGCAGTATTTT
v_call: TRBV6-2/TRBV6-3; clone_size: few; j_call: TRBJ2-1; d_call: -; cdr3_aa: CASSYTAGRIADEQFF; cdr3_nt: TGTGCCAGCAGCTACACGGCGGGGAGAATCGCTGATGAGCAGTTCTTC
v_call: TRBV6-5; clone_size: few; j_call: TRBJ2-1; d_call: TRBD2; cdr3_aa: CASSYEGLADYNEQFF; cdr3_nt: TGTGCCAGCAGTTACGAGGGACTAGCGGACTACAATGAGCAGTTCTTC
v_call: TRBV9; clone_size: -; j_call: TRBJ2-7; d_call: TRBD1; cdr3_aa: CASSDRGPGSEQYF; cdr3_nt: TGTGCCAGCAGCGACAGGGGGCCGGGCTCCGAGCAGTACTTC
v_call: TRBV20-1; clone_size: few; j_call: TRBJ2-2; d_call: -; cdr3_aa: CSAPRGGSTGELFF; cdr3_nt: TGCAGTGCACCAAGGGGCGGGTCCACCGGGGAGCTGTTTTTT
v_call: TRBV2; clone_size: once; j_call: TRBJ2-5; d_call: -; cdr3_aa: CASRAGRKETQYF; cdr3_nt: TGTGCCAGCAGGGCTGGGCGAAAAGAGACCCAGTACTTC